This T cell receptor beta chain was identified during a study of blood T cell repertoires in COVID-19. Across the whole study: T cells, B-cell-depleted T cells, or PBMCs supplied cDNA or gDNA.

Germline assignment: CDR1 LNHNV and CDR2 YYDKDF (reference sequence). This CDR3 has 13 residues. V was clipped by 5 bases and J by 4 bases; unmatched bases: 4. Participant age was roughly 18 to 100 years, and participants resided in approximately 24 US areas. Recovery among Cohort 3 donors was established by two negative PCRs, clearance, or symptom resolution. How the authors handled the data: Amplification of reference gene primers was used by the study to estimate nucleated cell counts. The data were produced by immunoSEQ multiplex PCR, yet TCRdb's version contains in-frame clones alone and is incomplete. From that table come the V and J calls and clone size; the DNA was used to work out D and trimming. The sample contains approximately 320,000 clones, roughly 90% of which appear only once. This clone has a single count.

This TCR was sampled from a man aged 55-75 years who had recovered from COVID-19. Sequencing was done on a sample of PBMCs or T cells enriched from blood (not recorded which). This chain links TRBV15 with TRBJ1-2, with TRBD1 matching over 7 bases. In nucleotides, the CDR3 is TGTGCCACCAGCGTAGGGGGCGGCTATGGCTACACCTTC. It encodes CATSVGGGYGYTF. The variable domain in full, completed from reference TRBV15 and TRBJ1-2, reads DAMVIQNPRYQVTQFGKPVTLSCSQTLNHNVMYWYQQKSSQAPKLLFHYYDKDFNNEADTPDNFQSRRPNTSFCFLDIRSPGLGDTAMYLCATSVGGGYGYTFGSGTRLTVV.